One sample yielded the 7 T cell receptor beta chains listed below, sequenced in a study of T cell changes during pregnancy in multiple sclerosis. Libraries were prepared by immunoSEQ multiplex PCR; TCRdb keeps only in-frame clonotypes and omits some of them. This sample carries about 51,000 clones, more than 85% of them seen once, and the ten largest clones take approximately 2.9%. The specimen was CD8+ T cells from peripheral blood mononuclear cells, collected in the second trimester of pregnancy. The receptors here all came from a female donor with multiple sclerosis, enrolled in a pregnancy study.

V gene TRBV7-8 combines with J gene TRBJ2-1, with D perhaps matching TRBD1 (6 bases). Trimming removed 3 bases from V and 7 bases from J, with 16 bases in between. Germline assignment: CDR1 SGHVS and CDR2 FQNEAQ. There are 15 residues in the CDR3. The CDR3 here is CASSFLDSVRNEQFF. The CDR3 bases are TGTGCCAGCAGCTTCCTGGACAGCGTGCGTAATGAGCAGTTCTTC.

V gene TRBV28 combines with J gene TRBJ1-1; D may be TRBD1 (5 bases). V was cut by 3 bases and J by 6 bases, with 8 bases left in between. Germline V gives CDR1 MDHEN, CDR2 SYDVKM. There are 12 residues in the CDR3. CDR3 sequence: CASSFWGAEAFF. The CDR3 DNA is TGTGCCAGCAGTTTTTGGGGGGCTGAAGCTTTCTTT.

The CDR3 nucleotides read TGTGCCAGTAGTACCCAGGACGGGGATGAGCAGTTCTTC. It yields the protein CASSTQDGDEQFF. The rearrangement uses TRBV19 and TRBJ2-1, with D maybe TRBD2 (5 bases). The CDR3 is made up of 13 amino acids. The germline gives CDR1 LNHDA, CDR2 SQIVND (reference sequence). Trimming cost V 4 bases and J 8 bases, with 12 bases left between them.

The chain combines TRBV2 with TRBJ2-3; D not certain. The V gene lost 6 bases and the J gene lost 1 base, with 11 bases spanning the gap. This CDR3 region has 14 residues. Germline V lookup: CDR1 SNHLY, CDR2 FYNNEI. CDR3 protein: CASRIDGGTDTQYF. The DNA for the CDR3 is TGTGCCAGCAGGATCGACGGAGGCACAGATACGCAGTATTTT.

This clone was seen just once. The chain links TRBV5-5 to TRBJ2-3, with a possible D match to TRBD2 (5 bases). The V and J ends lost 6 bases and 2 bases respectively, with 19 bases between them. Looked up from germline, CDR1 is SGHKS and CDR2 is YYEKEE (reference sequence). This CDR3 has 16 residues. The CDR3 region has the DNA TGTGCCAGCACCCTCTCGCGGGTTAGGGACACAGATACGCAGTATTTT. Translation gives CASTLSRVRDTDTQYF.

This clone came up once. This chain joins TRBV6-1 and TRBJ2-7; D is undetermined. V dropped 2 bases and J dropped 6 bases, with 20 bases sitting between them. Germline V gene sequence: CDR1 MNHNS, CDR2 SASEGT. This CDR3 contains 16 residues. In DNA, the CDR3 is TGTGCCAGCAGTGAAATGGTTGGCGCAGGATTAGGCGAGCAGTACTTC. This translates into CASSEMVGAGLGEQYF.

This clone was seen a few times. The chain is built from TRBV7-9 and TRBJ1-6; D gene unclear. Trimming pared 5 bases from V and 10 bases from J, leaving 6 bases between. Germline V gene lookup returns CDR1 SEHNR and CDR2 FQNEAQ (reference sequence). This CDR3 has 11 residues. DNA of the CDR3: TGTGCCAGCAGCCCAGGATCACCCCTCCACTTT. Translating gives CASSPGSPLHF.